A selection of T cell receptor beta chains follows, all from one sample in a study of blood T cell repertoires in COVID-19. Only in-frame clones appear in the TCRdb table, and some are missing; sequencing was by immunoSEQ multiplex PCR. Of around 360,000 clones in the sample, roughly 86% are singletons; the top ten hold around 9.3%. Sequences were obtained from peripheral blood. The receptors derive from a young woman with COVID-19, enrolled during active disease. Each CDR3 is given without its conserved first and last residue.

j_gene,v_gene,CDR3aa
TRBJ2-3,TRBV19,ATGQGYTDTQY
TRBJ1-4,TRBV2,ASTWDRGLEKLF
TRBJ2-3,TRBV6-1,ASSELAGRKTDTQY
TRBJ2-6,TRBV10-1,ASSTIGAGANVLT
TRBJ2-7,TRBV4-2,ASSPVTSGPYEQY
TRBJ1-1,TRBV9,ASSVGALGADTEAF
TRBJ2-7,TRBV5-6,ASSLGRADEQY
TRBJ2-1,TRBV27,ASSQSGLSYNEQF
TRBJ2-5,TRBV11-2,ASSFRGGREETQY
TRBJ2-5,TRBV2,ASSVAAGEHQETQY
TRBJ2-6,TRBV15,ATSQGDRGYTGANVLT
TRBJ1-6,TRBV3-1/TRBV3-2,ASRLDRGGSPLH
TRBJ1-5,TRBV28,ASSFGQGNQPQH
TRBJ2-7,TRBV5-1,ASSKGQGTDEQY
TRBJ2-1,TRBV27,ASSSLVTSGSGNEQF
TRBJ2-7,TRBV19,ASSPRSRQGRYEQY
TRBJ2-2,TRBV5-4,ASSTFGVAGEEDGELF
TRBJ1-2,TRBV9,ASSAVTGKLGRHT
TRBJ2-3,TRBV28,ASSLIAGGSTDTQY
TRBJ1-5,TRBV2,ASSSSGGGADQPQH
TRBJ2-1,TRBV12-3/TRBV12-4,ASSFSSGVEQF
TRBJ2-7,TRBV30,AWSRGKSGYEQY
TRBJ2-6,TRBV2,ASRQGQEINVLT
TRBJ1-1,TRBV4-1,ASSQDRGTEAF
TRBJ2-1,TRBV2,ASSNGQGKMVEQF
TRBJ2-3,TRBV10-3,AISAGTSRDTQY
TRBJ2-3,TRBV11-2,ASSLVRGGDTQY
TRBJ1-1,TRBV28,ASSFGGRLNTEAF
TRBJ2-1,TRBV5-1,ASSHGTPGYNEQF
TRBJ2-5,TRBV5-1,ASSLPGQGEETQY
TRBJ1-6,TRBV5-1,ASSVFPLGQDNSPLH
TRBJ2-1,TRBV30,AWNRLANEQF
TRBJ2-5,TRBV7-2,ASSLAGQEGTQY
TRBJ1-1,TRBV6-2/TRBV6-3,ASSYAKQGWYTEAF
TRBJ2-5,TRBV7-3,ASSLGPNQAQY
TRBJ2-7,TRBV30,AWSVERARSSYEQY
TRBJ1-5,TRBV19,ASSIRVGDQPQH
TRBJ2-1,TRBV2,ASPLTGGSYNEQF
TRBJ1-1,TRBV14,ASSQDVGGANTEAF
TRBJ2-4,TRBV2,ASAASALAKNIQY
TRBJ2-7,TRBV25-1,ASSEQGRAYEQY
TRBJ1-2,TRBV5-1,ASSPEQGLGYT